This TCR beta chain was sequenced during a study of blood T cells in healthy people across ages. Alongside a J-beta primer mix, a sample-barcoded 5' primer served in a second PCR lasting about 7 to 12 cycles. TCRdb processed the 5' RACE reads anew with MiXCR; each CDR3 protein has one entry. The table has some 1.7 million distinct CDR3 sequences, about 28% seen once; the top ten hold approximately 7.7%. This clonotype was seen only a few times. Germline V gives CDR1 KGHSH, CDR2 LQKENI. This CDR3 has 14 amino acids. Trimming took 5 bases from V and 5 from J, leaving 16 bases between them. The sequence was obtained from a woman younger than 45 in good health. The chain joins TRBV18 to TRBJ2-7, with D perhaps matching TRBD1 (6 bases). Sequencing was performed on blood. CDR3 loop: CASSVQGRVDEQYF. DNA of the CDR3: TGTGCCAGCTCAGTACAGGGAAGGGTCGACGAGCAGTACTTC.